The clone carrying this T cell receptor beta chain turned up a few times. No antigen is known for it. The entry originates in a study of identical twins. Overall study findings and caveats: There were fewer insertions in abundant cord blood beta clonotypes, but memory repertoires showed no such pattern.

The ends lost 6 bases at V and 8 bases at J; junction bases unmatched: 8. The CDR3 contains 13 residues. Germline lookup yields CDR1 DFQATT and CDR2 SNEGSKA (reference sequence). Unique molecular identifiers were present on the cDNA, which also gained a universal primer site by template switching. TCRdb reanalysed the 5' RACE reads using MiXCR and keeps one entry per CDR3 protein. This table has approximately 500,000 distinct CDR3 sequences, roughly 15% appearing once. The same sample was also used in a study of yellow fever vaccine responses in identical twins. That paper states: Vaccine T cell responses of twins reportedly seemed partly convergent and partly personalized.

What was sequenced was CD4+ T cells sorted from blood. The J gene is TRBJ1-1, the V gene TRBV20-1; 11 nucleotides align to TRBD1. This clonotype was sampled from a young woman in good health. The CDR3 nucleotides are TGCAGTGCCCGTAGGACAGGGGGCATGGAAGCTTTCTTT. This gives the protein CSARRTGGMEAFF.